The TCR beta chain under discussion was sequenced for a study of blood T cell repertoires in COVID-19. The overall study: COVID-19 samples collected from the United States, Italy and Spain covered acute and convalescent phases. The analysed material was cDNA or gDNA that came from T cells, B-cell-depleted T cells, or PBMCs.

Per the original methods: Nucleated cell counts were estimated from reference gene primer amplification. The table came from immunoSEQ multiplex PCR; TCRdb's copy has only in-frame clones and leaves some out. V, J and clone size derive from that table, while D and trimming were established from the DNA sequence. Of under 250,000 clones listed, around four fifths are singletons. Germline CDR1 reads SGDLS; CDR2 reads YYNGEE. The CDR3 runs 16 residues. Concerning this clone itself: A read error may account for a junction end that differs from germline.

V gene TRBV9 combines with J gene TRBJ2-1; a weak D match, TRBD2 (5 bases). Material for sequencing was peripheral blood. This sequence was found in a woman aged 70-85 years with active or convalescent COVID-19. DNA for the CDR3: TGTGCCGGCAGCGCGACTACCGGCATGAGTTGGAATGAGCAGTTCTTC. Amino acid sequence: CAGSATTGMSWNEQFF.